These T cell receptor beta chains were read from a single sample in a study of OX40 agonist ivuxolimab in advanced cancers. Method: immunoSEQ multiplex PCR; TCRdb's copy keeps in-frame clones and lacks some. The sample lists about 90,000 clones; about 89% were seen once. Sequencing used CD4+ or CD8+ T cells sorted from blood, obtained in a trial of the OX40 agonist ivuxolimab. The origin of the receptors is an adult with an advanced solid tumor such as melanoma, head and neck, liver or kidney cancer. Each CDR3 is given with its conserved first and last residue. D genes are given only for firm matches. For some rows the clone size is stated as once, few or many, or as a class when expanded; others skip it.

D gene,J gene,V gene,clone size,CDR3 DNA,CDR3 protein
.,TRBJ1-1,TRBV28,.,TGTGCCAGCAGTTTCCGCAGGGAGAGGACTGAAGCTTTCTTT,CASSFRRERTEAFF
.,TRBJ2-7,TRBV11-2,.,TGTGCCAGCAGCTTCTTCTCGGGGCCCTACGAGCAGTACTTC,CASSFFSGPYEQYF
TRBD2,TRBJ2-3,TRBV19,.,TGTGCCAGTAGTATCACTAGCGGAACAGATACGCAGTATTTT,CASSITSGTDTQYF
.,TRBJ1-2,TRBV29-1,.,TGCGCGGTCGCGGGGGTGCACTATGGCTACACCTTC,CAVAGVHYGYTF
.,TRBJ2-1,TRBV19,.,TGTGCCAGTAAACGGGGGCGGGAGTCCAACAATGAGCAGTTCTTC,CASKRGRESNNEQFF
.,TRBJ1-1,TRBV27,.,TGTGCCAGCAGTTTTCGAGAAGAGAACACTGAAGCTTTCTTT,CASSFREENTEAFF
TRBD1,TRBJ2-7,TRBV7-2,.,TGTGCGGACAGGGCCCCCGAATCCTACGAGCAGTACTTC,CADRAPESYEQYF
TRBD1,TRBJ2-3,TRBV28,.,TGTGCCAGCACTTACCCGGGTCTCGTACAGGGGACAGATACGCAGTATTTT,CASTYPGLVQGTDTQYF
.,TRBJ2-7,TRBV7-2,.,TGTGCCAGCAGCTTGGCCTCGTGGGAAAGCCCCCCGAGCGAGCAGTACTTC,CASSLASWESPPSEQYF
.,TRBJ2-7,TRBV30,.,TGTGCCTGGAGTGAGCGCTACGAGCAGTACTTC,CAWSERYEQYF
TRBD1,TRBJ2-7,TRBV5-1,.,TGCGCCAGCAGCTTGGCTGGACAGGGGGGATACGAGCAGTACTTC,CASSLAGQGGYEQYF
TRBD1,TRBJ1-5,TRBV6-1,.,TGTGCCAGCAGTGAATCCCCGGGACAGGGGGTAAATCAGCCCCAGCATTTT,CASSESPGQGVNQPQHF
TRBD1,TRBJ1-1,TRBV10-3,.,TGTGCCATCAGTGACGACAGGGGGCTAAGGAACACTGAAGCTTTCTTT,CAISDDRGLRNTEAFF
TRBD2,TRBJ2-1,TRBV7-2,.,TGTGCCAGCAGCCTCGCTAGCGGGATCGTAAATGAGCAGTTCTTC,CASSLASGIVNEQFF
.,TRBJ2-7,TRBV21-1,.,TGTGCCAGCAGCAAGGGTCTGGACAGGGCCTACGAGCAGTACTTC,CASSKGLDRAYEQYF
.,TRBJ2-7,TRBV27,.,TGTGCCAGCAGTGACGCAGGGGCGAGAGGTTACGAGCAGTACTTC,CASSDAGARGYEQYF
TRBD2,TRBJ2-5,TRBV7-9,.,TGTGCCAGCAGCCAAACCGGGACTAGTGGCATTGAGACCCAGTACTTC,CASSQTGTSGIETQYF
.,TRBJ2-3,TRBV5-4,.,TGTGCCAGCAGCCCAGACCGCTACACAGATACGCAGTATTTT,CASSPDRYTDTQYF
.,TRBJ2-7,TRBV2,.,TGTGCCAGCAGTGGAGGGCTAGCGAACGAGCAGTACTTC,CASSGGLANEQYF
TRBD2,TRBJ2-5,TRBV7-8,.,TGTGCCAGCAGCCCAGGACTAGCACAAGAGACCCAGTACTTC,CASSPGLAQETQYF
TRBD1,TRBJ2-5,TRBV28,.,TGTGCCAGCAGTTTCCTCGGACAGGGGGCAGGGGAGACCCAGTACTTC,CASSFLGQGAGETQYF
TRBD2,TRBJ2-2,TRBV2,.,TGTGCCGGAAGGACTAGCAGGAACACCGGGGAGCTGTTTTTT,CAGRTSRNTGELFF
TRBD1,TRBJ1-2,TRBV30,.,TGTGCCTGGGACAGGGGATTAACCGGTGGCTACACCTTC,CAWDRGLTGGYTF
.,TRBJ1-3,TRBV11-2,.,TGTGCCAGCAGCTTTAGACTGAGCTCTGGAAACACCATATATTTT,CASSFRLSSGNTIYF
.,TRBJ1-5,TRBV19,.,TGTGCCAGTAGTTTCAGGGGAGATAGCAATCAGCCCCAGCATTTT,CASSFRGDSNQPQHF
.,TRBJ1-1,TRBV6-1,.,TGTGCCAGCAGACCAGGGATGACTGAAGCTTTCTTT,CASRPGMTEAFF
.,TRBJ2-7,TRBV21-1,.,TGTGCCAGCCCAGGGACAGGGACGGGCGAGCAGTACTTC,CASPGTGTGEQYF
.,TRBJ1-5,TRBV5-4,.,TGTGCCAGCAGCTTGGACGTCAATCAGCCCCAGCATTTT,CASSLDVNQPQHF
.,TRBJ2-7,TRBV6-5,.,TGTGCCAGCAGTTACTCGAGACTTTCCTACGAGCAGTACTTC,CASSYSRLSYEQYF
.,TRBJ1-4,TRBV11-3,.,TGTGCCAGCAGCTTAGGCGACCCTGGAAGTGAAAAACTGTTTTTT,CASSLGDPGSEKLFF
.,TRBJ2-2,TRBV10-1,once,TGCGCCAGCAGTGAGTCGGGGGCGAACACCGGGGAGCTGTTTTTT,CASSESGANTGELFF